This T cell receptor (beta chain) was sequenced during a study of Ad26.COV2.S vaccination and SARS-CoV-2 variants. Broader study findings: Researchers reported similar non-spike TCR breadth in vaccine and placebo recipients.

Measured with immunoSEQ multiplex PCR; TCRdb has only the in-frame clones, and not every one. This sample has around 420,000 clones; approximately 88% occur once, and the top ten carry about 3.5%. As concerns this clone: Its antigen is unknown.

Treatment of the sample: over 15 received Ad26.COV2.S at low or high dose, single or two shots; a few received placebo; per-sample allocation not given. Sampling took place 63 days after the first vaccine or placebo injection. The CDR3 loop spans 14 amino acids. The germline CDR1 and CDR2 sequences are SGHRS and YFSETQ. V gave up 7 bases and J gave up 7 bases, with 15 bases separating them. Source: peripheral blood, taken in a trial of Ad26.COV2.S vaccine versus placebo. This TCR derives from a person between 18 and 60 years old who received the Ad26.COV2.S COVID-19 vaccine or a placebo. The chain recombines TRBV5-1 with TRBJ1-6; D unclear. CDR3 nucleotides: TGCGCCAGCGGTTACGGTGCGGGCAATTCACCCCTCCACTTT. It codes for CASGYGAGNSPLHF.